The next 20 T cell receptor beta chains were all read from a single sample in a study of cytomegalovirus exposure and HLA in healthy donors. PCR involved 60 Vbeta and 13 Jbeta primers. The data were produced by immunoSEQ multiplex PCR, yet TCRdb's version contains in-frame clones alone and is incomplete. The sample includes over 100,000 clones, about 73% of them seen just once. Specimen: PBMCs. Receptor source: a woman in her 30s in good health and CMV-seropositive.

The CDR3 nucleotides are TGTGCCAGCAGTTACAGGGGATCTTTTAATTCACCCCTCCACTTT. Translated, it gives CASSYRGSFNSPLHF. The chain couples TRBV6-6 to TRBJ1-6; the D gene is possibly TRBD1 (5 bases). Trimming shortened V by 2 bases and J by 6 bases, and 11 bases separated the two germline ends. This CDR3 has 15 amino acids. The germline gives CDR1 MNHNY, CDR2 SVGAGI (reference sequence).

This clone has more than one count but fewer than ten. The chain has TRBV7-2 and TRBJ2-1; 14 positions agree with TRBD2. J lost 9 bases, V lost 3 bases, and 7 bases had no gene match. Germline values: CDR1 SGHTA, CDR2 FQGNSA. This CDR3 is 16 amino acids long. In DNA form, the CDR3 reads TGTGCCAGCAGCTTGGAGACTAGCGGGGGGGCTTTTGAGCAGTTCTTC. Amino acid sequence: CASSLETSGGAFEQFF.

V and J are TRBV5-4 and TRBJ2-6; 9 nucleotides agree with TRBD1. With V trimmed by 0 bases and J by 1 base, 2 bases remained unmatched. In germline, CDR1 is SGHNT, CDR2 YYREEE (reference sequence). The CDR3 runs to 17 residues. The CDR3 reads CASSLAGTGSGANVLTF. As DNA, the CDR3 is TGTGCCAGCAGCTTGGCCGGGACAGGGTCTGGGGCCAACGTCCTGACTTTC. Combining the CDR3 with reference TRBV5-4 and TRBJ2-6 gives the whole variable domain ETGVTQSPTHLIKTRGQQVTLRCSSQSGHNTVSWYQQALGQGPQFIFQYYREEENGRGNFPPRFSGLQFPNYSSELNVNALELDDSALYLCASSLAGTGSGANVLTFGAGSRLTVL.

This chain uses TRBV6-1 with TRBJ2-1; D perhaps matches TRBD1 (5 bases). CDR1 is MNHNS, CDR2 SASEGT, per germline. The CDR3 runs 14 residues. The ends were cut back, 2 bases at V and 7 bases at J, with 12 bases in the middle. CDR3 residues: CASSEWVAGNEQFF. The CDR3 DNA sequence: TGTGCCAGCAGTGAATGGGTGGCAGGGAATGAGCAGTTCTTC.

V and J are TRBV2 and TRBJ1-1; D gene unclear. V was trimmed by 1 base and J by 0 bases, leaving 9 bases between them. The CDR3 is 15 amino acids. The germline V gene has CDR1 SNHLY and CDR2 FYNNEI. The CDR3 DNA reads TGTGCCAGCAGTGAAGATCGCGTCGTGAACACTGAAGCTTTCTTT. This translates into CASSEDRVVNTEAFF.

CDR3 protein: CASSAPRGDNEKLFF. As DNA, the CDR3 is TGTGCCAGCAGTGCCCCTCGGGGTGATAATGAAAAACTGTTTTTT. J is TRBJ1-4 and V is TRBV28, with D unclear. CDR3 length: 15 amino acids. The V end was cut by 5 bases, the J end by 4 bases, with 14 bases between. Germline-derived CDR1 and CDR2 are MDHEN and SYDVKM.

V gene TRBV7-8 combines with J gene TRBJ2-1, with D perhaps TRBD2 (6 bases). V was shortened by 0 bases and J by 3 bases, with 6 bases between the two germline ends. The CDR3 totals 14 residues. Germline lookup yields CDR1 SGHVS and CDR2 FQNEAQ. The CDR3 region has the DNA TGTGCCAGCAGCTTAGCGGGGGGCTACAATGAGCAGTTCTTC. It translates to CASSLAGGYNEQFF.

The chain combines TRBV27 with TRBJ2-3; 8 bases align to TRBD2. Trimming took 3 bases from V and 6 from J; bases not matched to a gene: 20. Per the germline V gene, CDR1 is MNHEY and CDR2 is SMNVEV (reference sequence). This CDR3 contains 19 residues. CDR3 amino acids: CASSFYTPTRGGHFDTQYF. As DNA, the CDR3 is TGTGCCAGCAGTTTCTACACTCCTACACGGGGGGGCCATTTTGATACGCAGTATTTT.

The genes are TRBV30 and TRBJ2-4; 7 positions agree with TRBD1. Germline V lookup: CDR1 GTSNPN, CDR2 SVGIG (reference sequence). Trimming took 5 bases from V and 9 from J; bases not matched to a gene: 4. This CDR3 spans 11 amino acids. Here the CDR3 DNA reads TGTGCCTGGGGTCCAGGGGGCATTCAGTACTTC. Translating gives CAWGPGGIQYF.

The CDR3 protein is CASSPFSPGLAGKSTDTQYF. CDR3 bases: TGCGCCAGCAGCCCCTTTTCCCCGGGACTAGCGGGGAAGAGCACAGATACGCAGTATTTT. The chain employs TRBV5-1 and TRBJ2-3, with 13 bases lining up with TRBD2. V lost 4 bases and J lost 0; bases outside the gene matches: 14. Germline CDR1 reads SGHRS; CDR2 reads YFSETQ. The CDR3 sequence is 20 residues long.

This chain connects TRBV6-1 to TRBJ2-1; 10 bases fit TRBD2. CDR3 length equals 14 residues. V was clipped by 4 bases and J by 8 bases; unmatched bases: 5. The germline gives CDR1 MNHNS, CDR2 SASEGT. CDR3 sequence: CASSVLAGADEQFF. DNA of the CDR3: TGTGCCAGCAGTGTCCTAGCGGGGGCCGATGAGCAGTTCTTC.

This clone occurred a few times. The DNA of the CDR3 is TGTGCCAGCAGCCGAGGACTAGCAGAGTACAATGAGCAGTTCTTC. It specifies CASSRGLAEYNEQFF. The chain employs TRBV5-5 and TRBJ2-1, with TRBD2 matching 8 bases. Unmatched junction bases numbered 7, after V lost 4 bases and J lost 4 bases. Germline V CDR1 and CDR2: SGHKS, YYEKEE (reference sequence). This CDR3 has 15 amino acids.

The chain is built from TRBV6-1 and TRBJ1-1, with 7 nucleotides matching TRBD1. The CDR3 is 15 amino acids. Germline V CDR1 and CDR2: MNHNS, SASEGT. J was trimmed by 8 bases and V by 3 bases; bases with no gene match: 12. Here the CDR3 DNA reads TGTGCCAGCAGTGATCCCCCGACAGGGCGAGAGGAAGCTTTCTTT. It is translated as CASSDPPTGREEAFF.

The rearrangement joins TRBV4-2 to TRBJ1-5; D is perhaps TRBD1 (5 bases). CDR1 LGHNA and CDR2 YNFKEQ come from the germline V gene. V was clipped by 2 bases and J by 6 bases, with 20 bases between them. CDR3 length: 17 residues. For the CDR3, the DNA is TGTGCCAGCAGCCAACTACAGCTCGGGACTCAGGGTCAGCCCCAGCATTTT. As protein: CASSQLQLGTQGQPQHF.

The chain links TRBV10-3 to TRBJ2-2, with 7 bases lining up with TRBD1. Germline V gene data show CDR1 as ENHRY and CDR2 as SYGVKD. This CDR3 comprises 18 residues. The V gene end was trimmed by 0 bases and the J gene end by 5 bases; junction bases not matched to a gene: 12. CDR3 amino acids: CAISESNRLGQLTGELFF. CDR3 DNA sequence: TGTGCCATCAGTGAGTCGAACAGATTGGGACAGTTGACCGGGGAGCTGTTTTTT.

J is TRBJ2-2 and V is TRBV6-6; D ambiguous. The CDR3 has 13 amino acids. The V end lost 7 bases, the J end lost 6 bases, and 12 bases lay between the germline ends. Germline V lookup: CDR1 MNHNY, CDR2 SVGAGI (reference sequence). CDR3: CASTDLSSGELFF. In DNA, the CDR3 is TGTGCCAGCACCGACTTGAGTTCCGGGGAGCTGTTTTTT.

This clone showed up just once. The chain links TRBV5-4 to TRBJ1-1; 8 bases line up with TRBD1. This CDR3 has 20 residues. Germline loops: CDR1 SGHNT, CDR2 YYREEE (reference sequence). Losses at the gene ends were 4 bases for V and 1 base for J; bases not matched to a gene: 21. The CDR3 bases are TGTGCCAGCAGCCTACCAACAGGGGGTATACCCTTATCCTCGAACACTGAAGCTTTCTTT. It is translated as CASSLPTGGIPLSSNTEAFF.

The CDR3 DNA reads as TGTGCCAGCAGCGAAACCGGGACAGAGGGGGAAAAACTGTTTTTT. Its protein product is CASSETGTEGEKLFF. This sequence joins TRBV9 and TRBJ1-4; 7 nucleotides line up with TRBD1. Per the germline V gene, CDR1 is SGDLS and CDR2 is YYNGEE. Unmatched junction bases numbered 10, after V lost 3 bases and J lost 8 bases. The CDR3 covers 15 residues.

The V and J genes are TRBV6-1 and TRBJ1-5; 8 positions agree with TRBD1. The germline CDR1 and CDR2 sequences are MNHNS and SASEGT. Germline trimming cut 5 bases from V and 8 bases from J; bases unmatched to any gene: 5. The CDR3 contains 13 residues. CDR3 amino acids: CASSRQGWEPQHF. In nucleotides, the CDR3 is TGTGCCAGCAGTCGACAGGGGTGGGAGCCCCAGCATTTT.

A remark on this clone: Other DNA sequences within the sample encode an identical CDR3. The rearrangement uses TRBV4-1 and TRBJ1-5; D gene unclear. The germline V gene has CDR1 MGHRA and CDR2 YSYEKL. CDR3 size: 13 residues. The V gene lost 0 bases and the J gene lost 6 bases, with 6 bases spanning the gap. The CDR3 DNA follows: TGCGCCAGCAGCCAAGAGCGGGGTCAGCCCCAGCATTTT. Translating it yields CASSQERGQPQHF.